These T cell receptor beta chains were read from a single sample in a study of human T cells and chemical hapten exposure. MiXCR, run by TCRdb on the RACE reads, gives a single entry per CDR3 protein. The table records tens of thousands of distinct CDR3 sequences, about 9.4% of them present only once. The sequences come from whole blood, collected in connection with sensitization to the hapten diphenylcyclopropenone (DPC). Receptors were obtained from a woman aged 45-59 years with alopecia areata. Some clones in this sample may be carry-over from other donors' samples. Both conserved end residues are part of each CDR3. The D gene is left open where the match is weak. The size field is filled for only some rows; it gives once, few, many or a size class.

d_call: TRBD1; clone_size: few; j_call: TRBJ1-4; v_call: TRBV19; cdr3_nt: TGTGCCAGTAAAAGACAGGGCATGGCTAATGAAAAACTGTTTTTT; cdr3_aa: CASKRQGMANEKLFF
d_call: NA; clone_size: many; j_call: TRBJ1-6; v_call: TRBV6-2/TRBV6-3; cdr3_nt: TGTGCCAGCAGTTACTACCGGACAGATTCACCCCTCCACTTT; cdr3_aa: CASSYYRTDSPLHF
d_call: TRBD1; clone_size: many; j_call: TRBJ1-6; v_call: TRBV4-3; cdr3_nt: TGCGCCAGCAGCCAAGAGGGGGACAGGGCGGGTTCACCCCTCCACTTT; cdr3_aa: CASSQEGDRAGSPLHF
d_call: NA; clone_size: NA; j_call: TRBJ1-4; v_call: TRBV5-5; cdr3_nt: TGTGCCAGCAGCCCTCCGGAGACCGAACCTGAACGGGATACAACTAATGAAAAACTGTTTTTT; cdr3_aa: CASSPPETEPERDTTNEKLFF
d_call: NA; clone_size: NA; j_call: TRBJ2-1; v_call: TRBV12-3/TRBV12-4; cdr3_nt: TGTGCCAGCAGTTCCTACGGTGACAATGAGCAGTTCTTC; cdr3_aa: CASSSYGDNEQFF
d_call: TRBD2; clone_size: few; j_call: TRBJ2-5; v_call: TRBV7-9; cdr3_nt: TGTGCCAGCAGCCCCGGACTAGCGGGGCAAGAGACCCAGTACTTC; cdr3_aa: CASSPGLAGQETQYF
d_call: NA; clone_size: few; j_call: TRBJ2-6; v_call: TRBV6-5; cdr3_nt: TGTGCCAGCAGTTACCAGACTCCCGGGAGCTCCGGGGCCAACGTCCTGACTTTC; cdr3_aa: CASSYQTPGSSGANVLTF
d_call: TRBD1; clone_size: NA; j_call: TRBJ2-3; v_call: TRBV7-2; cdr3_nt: TGTGCCAGCAGTGCCGACAGGGTAACAGATACGCAGTATTTT; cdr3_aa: CASSADRVTDTQYF
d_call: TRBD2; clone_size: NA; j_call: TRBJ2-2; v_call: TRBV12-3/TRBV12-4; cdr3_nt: TGTGCCAGCAGTTTCTTAATAGCGGGAGGGCCTGGGGAGCTGTTTTTT; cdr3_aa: CASSFLIAGGPGELFF
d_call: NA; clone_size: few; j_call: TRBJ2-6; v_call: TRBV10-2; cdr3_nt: TGCGCCAGCAGTGTGGAGGCAGGGGCCAACGTCCTGACTTTC; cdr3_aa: CASSVEAGANVLTF
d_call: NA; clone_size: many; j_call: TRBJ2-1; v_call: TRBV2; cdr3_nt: TGTGCCAGCACCGTGGGCGGATCCTACAATGAGCAGTTCTTC; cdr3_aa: CASTVGGSYNEQFF
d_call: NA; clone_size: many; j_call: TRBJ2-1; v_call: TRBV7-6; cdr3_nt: TGTGCCAGCGGGCCCGGTGGGAATGAGCAGTTCTTC; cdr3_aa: CASGPGGNEQFF
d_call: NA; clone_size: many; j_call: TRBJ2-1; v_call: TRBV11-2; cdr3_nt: TGTGCCAGCAGCTTAGCTGGCGGGACAAATGAGCAGTTCTTC; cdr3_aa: CASSLAGGTNEQFF
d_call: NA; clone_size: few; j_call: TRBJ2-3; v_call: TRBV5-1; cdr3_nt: TGCGCCAGCAGCTATGGGAGCGGAAGCACAGATACGCAGTATTTT; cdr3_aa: CASSYGSGSTDTQYF
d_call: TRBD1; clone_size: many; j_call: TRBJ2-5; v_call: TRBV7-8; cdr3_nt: TGTGCCAGCAGCTCTCGGACAGGGGGCGCCGGAGAGACCCAGTACTTC; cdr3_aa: CASSSRTGGAGETQYF
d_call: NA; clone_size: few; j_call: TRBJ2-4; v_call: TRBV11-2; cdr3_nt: TGTGCCAGCAGAAGTTGGACCGGGGGCGCCAAAAACATTCAGTACTTC; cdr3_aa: CASRSWTGGAKNIQYF
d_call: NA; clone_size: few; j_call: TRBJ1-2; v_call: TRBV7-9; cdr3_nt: TGTGCCAGCAGCTTAGGGTCTGGCACCAACTATGGCTACACCTTC; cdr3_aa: CASSLGSGTNYGYTF
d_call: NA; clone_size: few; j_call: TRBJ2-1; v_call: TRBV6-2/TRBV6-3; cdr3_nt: TGTGCCAGCAAACTAGCCAGACAGGCCTACAATGAGCAGTTCTTC; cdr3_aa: CASKLARQAYNEQFF
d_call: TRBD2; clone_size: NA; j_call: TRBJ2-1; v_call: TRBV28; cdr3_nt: TGTGCCATCACCGGGACTAGCGGGACAAATGAGCAGTTCTTC; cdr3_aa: CAITGTSGTNEQFF
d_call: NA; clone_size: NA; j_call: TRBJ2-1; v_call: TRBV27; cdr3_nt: TGTGCCAGCCAGCTGATGGGGGGGGCTTACAATGAGCAGTTCTTC; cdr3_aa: CASQLMGGAYNEQFF